This T cell receptor beta chain was obtained from a study of blood T cell repertoires in COVID-19. About the study: The study drew acute and convalescent COVID-19 samples from the United States, Italy and Spain. The analysed material was cDNA or gDNA that came from T cells, B-cell-depleted T cells, or PBMCs.

Data came from immunoSEQ multiplex PCR; TCRdb stores just in-frame clones and leaves some out. The table shows around 140,000 clones, with roughly nine tenths occurring only once. The CDR3 consists of 13 residues. Between the trimmed V and J ends, which lost 0 bases and 6 bases, there was a span of 7 bases. Germline lookup yields CDR1 MNHEY and CDR2 SMNVEV (reference sequence). The sample was peripheral blood. The sequence was obtained from a human donor in a cohort sampled during active COVID-19. This chain links TRBV27 with TRBJ2-3; D uncertain. This CDR3 reads CASSLSLSDTQYF. For the CDR3, the DNA is TGTGCCAGCAGTTTATCCCTCTCCGATACGCAGTATTTT.